This TCR beta chain was found in a study of blood T cell repertoires in COVID-19. Across the whole study: Material from acute and convalescent COVID-19 was sourced from the United States, Italy and Spain. Sources were T cells, B-cell-depleted T cells, or PBMCs; the material itself was cDNA or gDNA.

There are 15 residues in the CDR3. The germline V gene has CDR1 SGHDT and CDR2 YYEEEE. Losses at the gene ends were 4 bases for V and 5 bases for J; bases not matched to a gene: 4. In the source study's methods: Reference gene primers were amplified, and this amplification served to estimate nucleated cell counts. The data were produced by immunoSEQ multiplex PCR, yet TCRdb's version contains in-frame clones alone and is incomplete. D and trimming come from the DNA, and the V and J calls and clone size come from that table. The top ten hold roughly 9.1% of the sample, which has some 130,000 clones, 81% seen once.

This TCR came from a woman aged 60-75 years with active or convalescent COVID-19. Sequencing used peripheral blood. The chain employs TRBV5-6 and TRBJ2-1; 12 nucleotides line up with TRBD2. The CDR3 is CASSRLAGVNNEQFF. Written as DNA, the CDR3 is TGTGCCAGCAGCCGACTAGCGGGAGTAAACAATGAGCAGTTCTTC.